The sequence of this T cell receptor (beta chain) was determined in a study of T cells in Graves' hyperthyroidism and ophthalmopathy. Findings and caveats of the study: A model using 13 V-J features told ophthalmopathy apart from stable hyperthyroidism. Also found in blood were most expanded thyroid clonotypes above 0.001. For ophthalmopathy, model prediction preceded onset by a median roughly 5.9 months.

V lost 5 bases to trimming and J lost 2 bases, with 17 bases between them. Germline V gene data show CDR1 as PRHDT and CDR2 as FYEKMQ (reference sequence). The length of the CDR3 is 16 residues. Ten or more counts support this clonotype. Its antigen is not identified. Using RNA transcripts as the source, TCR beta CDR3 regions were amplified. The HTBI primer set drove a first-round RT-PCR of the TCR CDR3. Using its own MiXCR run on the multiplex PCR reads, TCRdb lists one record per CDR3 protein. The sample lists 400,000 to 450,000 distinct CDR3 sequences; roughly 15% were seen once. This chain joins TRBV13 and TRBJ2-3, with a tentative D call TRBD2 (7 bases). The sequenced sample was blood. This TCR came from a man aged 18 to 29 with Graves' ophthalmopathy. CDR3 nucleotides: TGTGCCAGCAGCGAAGGCGCGGGGGCCGTCACAGATACGCAGTATTTT. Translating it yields CASSEGAGAVTDTQYF. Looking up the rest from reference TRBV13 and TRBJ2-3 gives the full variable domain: AAGVIQSPRHLIKEKRETATLKCYPIPRHDTVYWYQQGPGQDPQFLISFYEKMQSDKGSIPDRFSAQQFSDYHSELNMSSLELGDSALYFCASSEGAGAVTDTQYFGPGTRLTVL.